Here is one T cell receptor beta chain with its context. What antigen it recognizes has not been identified. Within one base of it there is no much larger clone, and no base qualities were kept. The data were obtained in a study of human T cells and chemical hapten exposure (dated by TCRdb to the early 2020s). About the study as a whole: For sensitization, 2% DPC in acetone was applied to a 2 cm by 2 cm area of upper inner arm skin. Throughout the approximately 24-week study period, patients were also given weekly therapeutic DPC doses on the scalp. Patch testing was performed on the upper back with Finn chambers containing 0.01% DPC, and the patch tests were scored after 6 days according to International Contact Dermatitis Research Group standards. This study followed changes in the peripheral blood TCR repertoire in vivo during primary and secondary sensitization of alopecia patients to the hapten diphenylcyclopropenone (DPC). For TCR sequencing, blood came from 25 to 35 alopecia patients at anywhere from one to four time points (pre-sensitization, 2, 6 and 24 weeks). Libraries were pooled for sequencing, and variation in per-sample TCR yields was attributed mainly to small differences in library volumes within the pool. Most of the patients in the cohort were female, and the cohort covered alopecia areata with under or over 50% scalp involvement, alopecia totalis and alopecia universalis. Blood was sampled from patients pre-sensitization (week 0) and at 2, 6 and about 24 weeks after DPC sensitization. The investigation overall reported the following: Significantly more large CDR3 similarity clusters were formed by expanded TCRs than by pre-sensitization or healthy control sets, consistent with antigen-driven responses. DPC sensitization did not change how many TCRs were above 1 in 1000 frequency, and no evidence was found of alterations in global repertoire structure. After repeated subsampling, changes were observed in the strength of the expansion versus patch-test correlation and in the threshold at which the correlation became significant. A positive correlation was found between the number of PT1 expanded TCRs and patch test score, with significance reached at thresholds 8, 16 and 32 but not 4. Because every patient had alopecia, a presumed autoimmune disease, the patients' immune response might differ from that of healthy individuals.

The time point label for this specimen denotes: patch test 3, about 24 weeks after DPC sensitization. The label giving this sample's treatment or condition can be read as: therapeutic diphenylcyclopropenone sensitization with weekly scalp DPC. Blood at each patch-test visit was drawn before the patch test was applied. Eligible patients were aged 18 to 70, diagnosed with alopecia, deemed suitable for DPC therapy, and excluded if pregnant. Total RNA was isolated from unfractionated whole blood collected in Tempus Blood RNA tubes. Library preparation used RACE. Instrument used: NextSeq 500. During library preparation, unique molecular identifiers were attached to individual cDNA molecules so that TCRs could be counted in a quantitative, reproducible way. Both TCR alpha and TCR beta chains were sequenced from each blood RNA sample. The study's processing was this. Samples had a median of roughly 98,000 TCRs, with a range from 23,224 to 690,600. The Decombinator software suite was used to annotate V, J and CDR3 in the TCR reads. For PS versus PT1 abundance plots, all samples were subsampled to the same number of TCRs (28,000). TCRs were defined as expanded if absent before sensitization and observed at least eight times at the 2-week time point. The raw public reads went through TCRdb reprocessing: fastp at Q25, MiXCR clone calling, in-frame beta chains kept. Here each entry gathers all rows of one CDR3 protein and keeps the most common genes and DNA. TCRdb's processing, not the authors', yielded these V and J calls. The sample data list around 150,000 distinct CDR3 sequences, and about a quarter of these were observed just once. The ten top clones hold around 2.3% of the sample.

CDR1 is given as SQVTM and CDR2 as ANQGSEA, both from the germline V gene. The junction shows trimming of 6 bases on V and 4 bases on J, plus 25 bases between the germline ends. The CDR3 holds 17 amino acids from the cysteine to the phenylalanine. Only the CDR3 portion is preserved as DNA: 51 bases, with reading frame beginning at the first base. This sequence was found in a woman aged 18-35 years with alopecia areata. Some clones in this sample may be carry-over from other donors' samples. This sample comprised whole blood, obtained in connection with sensitization to the hapten diphenylcyclopropenone (DPC). Recombination linked TRBV29-1 to TRBJ2-1, with the D gene possibly TRBD1 or TRBD2, each one fitting 6 bases. The encoded CDR3 is CSVLNQGIREWYNEQFF. Here is the DNA: TGCAGCGTCCTTAACCAGGGGATTCGGGAGTGGTACAATGAGCAGTTCTTC.